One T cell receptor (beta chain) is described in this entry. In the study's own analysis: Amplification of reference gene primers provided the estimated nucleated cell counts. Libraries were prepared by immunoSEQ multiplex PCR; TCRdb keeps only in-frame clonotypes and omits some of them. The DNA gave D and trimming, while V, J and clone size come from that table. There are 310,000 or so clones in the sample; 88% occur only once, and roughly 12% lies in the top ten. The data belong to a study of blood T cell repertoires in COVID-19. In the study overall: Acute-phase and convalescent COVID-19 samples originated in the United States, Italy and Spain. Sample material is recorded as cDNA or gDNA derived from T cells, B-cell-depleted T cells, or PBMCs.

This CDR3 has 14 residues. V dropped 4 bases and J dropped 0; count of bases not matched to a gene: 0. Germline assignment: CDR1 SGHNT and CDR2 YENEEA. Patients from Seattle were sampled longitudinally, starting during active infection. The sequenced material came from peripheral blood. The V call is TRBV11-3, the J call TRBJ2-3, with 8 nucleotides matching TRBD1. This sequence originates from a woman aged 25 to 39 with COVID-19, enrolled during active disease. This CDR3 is CASSWDRSTDTQYF. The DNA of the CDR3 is TGTGCCAGCAGCTGGGACAGGAGCACAGATACGCAGTATTTT.